Reported below is one T cell receptor (beta chain). The data were taken from a study of Graves' ophthalmopathy and Graves' hyperthyroidism. Beta-chain TCR CDR3 regions were amplified from RNA transcripts. The first-round RT-PCR employed HTBI primers together with the Qiagen OneStep RT-PCR kit. A multiplex PCR was then performed as the second round. MiXCR, run by TCRdb on the multiplex PCR reads, gives a single entry per CDR3 protein. The sample lists around 1.1 million distinct CDR3 sequences; roughly two fifths were seen once. V was shortened by 8 bases and J by 10 bases, with 9 bases between the two germline ends. Germline CDR1 reads SQVTM; CDR2 reads ANQGSEA. The CDR3 sequence is 10 residues long.

The sequence was collected from an adult man with Graves' hyperthyroidism. The material sequenced was peripheral blood or thyroid tissue (not recorded which). The chain links TRBV29-1 to TRBJ1-6; D gene ambiguous. The CDR3 coding sequence is TGCAGCCCCGGACGATCACCCCTCCACTTT. The encoded protein is CSPGRSPLHF.